The rows below give T cell receptor beta chains drawn from one sample of a study of beta chain features in type 1 diabetes. The repertoire was sequenced with immunoSEQ multiplex PCR; TCRdb's copy has only in-frame clones and lacks some. This repertoire shows more than 550,000 clones, around 15% found once; its top ten account for approximately 0.039%. Sequencing used naive CD4+ T cells from blood. The receptors were gathered from a man younger than 30 with type 1 diabetes. CDR3s include the opening cysteine and the closing phenylalanine or tryptophan. D genes are given only for firm matches. Clone sizes are given selectively: once, few, many, or a class where the clone is expanded.

TRBV30	-	-	TRBJ2-1	CAWSRAASYNEQFF	TGTGCCTGGAGTAGGGCGGCCTCCTACAATGAGCAGTTCTTC
TRBV30	many	-	TRBJ2-2	CAWSASTNTGELFF	TGTGCCTGGAGTGCGTCAACGAACACCGGGGAGCTGTTTTTT
TRBV30	-	-	TRBJ1-2	CAWSVGAILSGYTF	TGTGCCTGGAGTGTAGGGGCAATCTTGTCTGGCTACACCTTC
TRBV7-2	-	-	TRBJ1-6	CASRFRALLSYNSPLHF	TGTGCCAGCAGATTTCGGGCCTTGCTCTCCTATAATTCACCCCTCCACTTT
TRBV28	-	-	TRBJ2-3	CASSLGGRRAGDTQYF	TGTGCCAGCAGCTTAGGGGGTCGCAGGGCCGGCGATACGCAGTATTTT
TRBV6-6	few	TRBD1	TRBJ2-2	CASSRPGQDTGELFF	TGTGCCAGCAGTAGACCGGGACAGGACACCGGGGAGCTGTTTTTT
TRBV7-2	-	TRBD1	TRBJ2-5	CASRTEQGRETQYF	TGTGCCAGCCGGACGGAACAGGGGCGGGAGACCCAGTACTTC
TRBV6-5	-	-	TRBJ2-2	CASSYSRVLNTGELFF	TGTGCCAGCAGTTACTCGCGGGTTCTGAACACCGGGGAGCTGTTTTTT
TRBV14	-	TRBD1	TRBJ1-6	CASSSGGSYNSPLHF	TGTGCCAGCAGCTCAGGGGGCTCCTATAATTCACCCCTCCACTTT
TRBV14	-	-	TRBJ2-3	CASSHRSLHRDFPPDTQYF	TGTGCCAGCAGCCACCGCTCACTCCACCGGGACTTCCCCCCGGATACGCAGTATTTT
TRBV30	few	-	TRBJ2-5	CAWSSQSQETQYF	TGTGCCTGGAGTAGCCAAAGCCAAGAGACCCAGTACTTC
TRBV11-1	few	-	TRBJ2-5	CASNERGETQYF	TGTGCCAGCAACGAACGGGGAGAGACCCAGTACTTC
TRBV7-2	-	-	TRBJ1-1	CASSLGPENTEAFF	TGTGCCAGCAGCCTGGGACCGGAGAACACTGAAGCTTTCTTT
TRBV5-4	few	TRBD1	TRBJ1-1	CASSEGTGKGAEAFF	TGTGCCAGCAGCGAAGGGACAGGGAAGGGCGCTGAAGCTTTCTTT
TRBV2	few	-	TRBJ2-6	CASSESFPGANVLTF	TGTGCCAGCAGTGAGTCCTTCCCAGGGGCCAACGTCCTGACTTTC
TRBV9	-	-	TRBJ1-2	CASSVAALYGYTF	TGTGCCAGCAGCGTAGCAGCCCTTTATGGCTACACCTTC
TRBV9	-	-	TRBJ1-2	CASSVAAEGGDGYTF	TGTGCCAGCAGCGTAGCGGCCGAGGGAGGCGATGGCTACACCTTC
TRBV28	-	TRBD1	TRBJ2-7	CASSPGGQGSYEQYF	TGTGCCAGCAGTCCCGGGGGACAGGGCTCCTACGAGCAGTACTTC
TRBV2	few	-	TRBJ2-7	CASSEGITTSYEQYF	TGTGCCAGCAGTGAAGGAATCACTACGAGCTACGAGCAGTACTTC
TRBV29-1	-	TRBD2	TRBJ2-1	CSVGGLGYNEQFF	TGCAGCGTTGGAGGACTAGGTTACAATGAGCAGTTCTTC
TRBV7-2	-	-	TRBJ2-2	CASSLGHPGTGELFF	TGTGCCAGCAGCTTAGGGCACCCGGGCACCGGGGAGCTGTTTTTT
TRBV5-4	few	-	TRBJ1-1	CASSSFLGGTEAFF	TGTGCCAGCAGCTCGTTCCTGGGGGGCACTGAAGCTTTCTTT
TRBV29-1	-	-	TRBJ2-2	CSVAVTERGELFF	TGCAGCGTTGCGGTCACGGAGCGCGGGGAGCTGTTTTTT